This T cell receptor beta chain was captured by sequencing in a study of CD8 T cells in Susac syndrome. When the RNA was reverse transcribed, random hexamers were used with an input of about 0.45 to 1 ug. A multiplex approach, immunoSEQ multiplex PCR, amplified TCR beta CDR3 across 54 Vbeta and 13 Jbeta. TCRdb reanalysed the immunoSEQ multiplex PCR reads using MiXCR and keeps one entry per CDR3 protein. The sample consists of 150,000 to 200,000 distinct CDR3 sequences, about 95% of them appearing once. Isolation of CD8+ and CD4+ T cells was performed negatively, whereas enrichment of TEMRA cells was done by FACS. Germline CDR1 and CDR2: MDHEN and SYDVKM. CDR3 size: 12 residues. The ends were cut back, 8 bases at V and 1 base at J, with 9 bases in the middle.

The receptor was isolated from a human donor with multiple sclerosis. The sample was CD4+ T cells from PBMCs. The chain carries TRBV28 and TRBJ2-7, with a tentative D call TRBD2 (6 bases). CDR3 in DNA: TGTGCCAGCTTGCGGGATTCCTACGAGCAGTACTTC. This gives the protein CASLRDSYEQYF.